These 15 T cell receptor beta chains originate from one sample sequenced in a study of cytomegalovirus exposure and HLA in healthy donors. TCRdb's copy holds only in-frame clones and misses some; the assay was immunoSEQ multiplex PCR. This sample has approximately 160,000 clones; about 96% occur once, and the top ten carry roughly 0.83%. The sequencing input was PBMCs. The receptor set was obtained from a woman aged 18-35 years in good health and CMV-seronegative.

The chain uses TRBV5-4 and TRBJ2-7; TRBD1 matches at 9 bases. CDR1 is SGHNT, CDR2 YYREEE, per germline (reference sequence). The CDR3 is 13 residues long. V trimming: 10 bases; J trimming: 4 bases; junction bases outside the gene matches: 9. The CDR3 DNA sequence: TGTGCCTCCTCGGGACAGGGCTCATACGAGCAGTACTTC. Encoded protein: CASSGQGSYEQYF.

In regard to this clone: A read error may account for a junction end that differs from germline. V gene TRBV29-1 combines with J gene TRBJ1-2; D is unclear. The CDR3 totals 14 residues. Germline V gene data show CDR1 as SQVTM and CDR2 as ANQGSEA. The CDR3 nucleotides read TGCAGCGTCGAAGGATTGGAGGAAGGTTTTGGCTACACCTTC. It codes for CSVEGLEEGFGYTF.

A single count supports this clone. The CDR3 is CASSPDLWTGSLAYEQYF. As DNA, the CDR3 is TGTGCCAGCAGCCCAGACCTCTGGACAGGGAGCCTAGCCTACGAGCAGTACTTC. The rearrangement links TRBV11-2 to TRBJ2-7; 8 bases are a match to TRBD1. The CDR3 has 18 amino acids. Looked up from germline, CDR1 is SGHAT and CDR2 is FQNNGV. The trim removed 5 bases at V and 2 bases at J, leaving 17 bases unmatched.

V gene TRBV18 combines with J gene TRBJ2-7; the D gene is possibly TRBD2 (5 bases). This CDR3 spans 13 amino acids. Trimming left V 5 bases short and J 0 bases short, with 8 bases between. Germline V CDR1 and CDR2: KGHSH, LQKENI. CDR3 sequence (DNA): TGTGCCAGCTCAACCGCGGGCTCCTACGAGCAGTACTTC. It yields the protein CASSTAGSYEQYF. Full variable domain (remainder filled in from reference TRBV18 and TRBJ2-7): NAGVMQNPRHLVRRRGQEARLRCSPMKGHSHVYWYRQLPEEGLKFMVYLQKENIIDESGMPKERFSAEFPKEGPSILRIQQVVRGDSAAYFCASSTAGSYEQYFGPGTRLTVT.

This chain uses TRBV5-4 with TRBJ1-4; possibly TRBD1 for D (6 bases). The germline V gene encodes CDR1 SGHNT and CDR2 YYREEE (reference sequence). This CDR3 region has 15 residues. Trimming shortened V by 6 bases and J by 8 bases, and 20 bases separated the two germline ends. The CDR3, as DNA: TGTGCCAGCACTCAAAGGACAGATTCGGGGGAAAAACTGTTTTTT. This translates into CASTQRTDSGEKLFF.

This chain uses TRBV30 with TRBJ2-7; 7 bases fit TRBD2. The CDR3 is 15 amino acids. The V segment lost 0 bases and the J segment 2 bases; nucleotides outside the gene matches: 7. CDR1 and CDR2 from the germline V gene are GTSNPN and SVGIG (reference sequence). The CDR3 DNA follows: TGTGCCTGGAGTGTGGGGGGGACCGGAGCCTACGAGCAGTACTTC. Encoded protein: CAWSVGGTGAYEQYF.

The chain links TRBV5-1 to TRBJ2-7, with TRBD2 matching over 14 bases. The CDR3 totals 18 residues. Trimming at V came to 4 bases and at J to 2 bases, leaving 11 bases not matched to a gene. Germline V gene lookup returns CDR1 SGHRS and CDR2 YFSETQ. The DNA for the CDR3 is TGCGCCAGCAGCCGCGGGACTAGCGGGGGCCGAAGTCCCTACGAGCAGTACTTC. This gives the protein CASSRGTSGGRSPYEQYF.

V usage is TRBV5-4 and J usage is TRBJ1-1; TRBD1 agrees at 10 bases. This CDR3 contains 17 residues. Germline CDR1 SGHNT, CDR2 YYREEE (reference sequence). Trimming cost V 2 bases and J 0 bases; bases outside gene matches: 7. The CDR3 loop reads CASSFWTGGRMNTEAFF. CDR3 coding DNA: TGTGCCAGCAGCTTTTGGACAGGGGGGAGAATGAACACTGAAGCTTTCTTT.

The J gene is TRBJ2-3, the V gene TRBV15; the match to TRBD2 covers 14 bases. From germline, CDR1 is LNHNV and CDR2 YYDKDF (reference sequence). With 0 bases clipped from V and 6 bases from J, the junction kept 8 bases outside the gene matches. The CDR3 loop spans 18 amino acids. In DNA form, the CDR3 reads TGTGCCACCAGCAGAGATCTGACTAGCGGGGGGGGCTTGGATACGCAGTATTTT. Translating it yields CATSRDLTSGGGLDTQYF.

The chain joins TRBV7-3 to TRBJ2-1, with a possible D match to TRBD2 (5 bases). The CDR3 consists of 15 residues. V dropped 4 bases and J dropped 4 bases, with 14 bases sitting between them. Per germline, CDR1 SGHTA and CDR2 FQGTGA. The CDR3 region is CASSSDYRPYNEQFF. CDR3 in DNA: TGTGCCAGCAGCTCCGACTACCGGCCGTACAATGAGCAGTTCTTC.

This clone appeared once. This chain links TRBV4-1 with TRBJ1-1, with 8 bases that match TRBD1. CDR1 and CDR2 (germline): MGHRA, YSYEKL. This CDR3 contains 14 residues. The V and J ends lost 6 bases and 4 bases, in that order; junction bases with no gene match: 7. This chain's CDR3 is CASSLTTGATEAFF. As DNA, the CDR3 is TGCGCCAGCAGTCTAACGACAGGGGCCACTGAAGCTTTCTTT.

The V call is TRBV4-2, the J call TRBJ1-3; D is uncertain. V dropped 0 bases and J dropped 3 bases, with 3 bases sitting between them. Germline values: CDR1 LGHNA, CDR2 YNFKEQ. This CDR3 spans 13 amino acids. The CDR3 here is CASSQESGNTIYF. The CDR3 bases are TGTGCCAGCAGCCAAGAGAGTGGAAACACCATATATTTT.

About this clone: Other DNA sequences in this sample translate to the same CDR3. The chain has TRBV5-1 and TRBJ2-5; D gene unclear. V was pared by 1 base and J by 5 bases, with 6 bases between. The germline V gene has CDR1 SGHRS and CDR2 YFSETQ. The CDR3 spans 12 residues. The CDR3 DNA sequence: TGCGCCAGCAGCTTGCCCGGGGAGACCCAGTACTTC. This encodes CASSLPGETQYF.

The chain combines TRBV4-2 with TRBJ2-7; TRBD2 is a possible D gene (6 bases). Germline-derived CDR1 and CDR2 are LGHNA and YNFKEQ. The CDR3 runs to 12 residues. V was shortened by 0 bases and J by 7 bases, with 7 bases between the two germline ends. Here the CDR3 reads CASSQEAGEQYF. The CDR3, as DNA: TGTGCCAGCAGCCAAGAGGCGGGAGAGCAGTACTTC.

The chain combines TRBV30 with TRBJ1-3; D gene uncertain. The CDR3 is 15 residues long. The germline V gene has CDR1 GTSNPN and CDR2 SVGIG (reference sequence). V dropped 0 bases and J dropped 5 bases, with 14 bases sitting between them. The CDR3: CAWSVTGVERNTIYF. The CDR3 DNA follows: TGTGCCTGGAGTGTTACGGGAGTGGAAAGAAACACCATATATTTT.